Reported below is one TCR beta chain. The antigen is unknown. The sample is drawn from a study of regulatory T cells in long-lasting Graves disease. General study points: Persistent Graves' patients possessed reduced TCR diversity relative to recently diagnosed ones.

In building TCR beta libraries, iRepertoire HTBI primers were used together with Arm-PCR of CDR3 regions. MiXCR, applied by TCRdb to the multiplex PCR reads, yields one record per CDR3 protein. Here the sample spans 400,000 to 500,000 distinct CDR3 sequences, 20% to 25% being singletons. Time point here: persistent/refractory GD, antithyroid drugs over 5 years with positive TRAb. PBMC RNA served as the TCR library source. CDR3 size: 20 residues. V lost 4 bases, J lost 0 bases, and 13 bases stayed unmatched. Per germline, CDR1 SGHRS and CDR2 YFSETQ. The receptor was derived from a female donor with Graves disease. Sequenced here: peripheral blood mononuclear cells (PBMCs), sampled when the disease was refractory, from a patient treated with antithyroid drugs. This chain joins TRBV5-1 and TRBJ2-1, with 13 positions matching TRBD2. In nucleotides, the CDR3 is TGCGCCAGCAGCCCCGGACTAGCGGGAGATAGCCGTCTCTCCTACAATGAGCAGTTCTTC. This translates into CASSPGLAGDSRLSYNEQFF.